The rows below give T cell receptor beta chains drawn from one sample of a study of blood T cells in healthy people across ages. One entry per CDR3 protein results from TCRdb running MiXCR on the 5' RACE reads. The table records approximately 690,000 distinct CDR3 sequences, 45% to 65% of them present only once. The specimen was blood. Source of these receptors: a man in his fifties or sixties in good health. The CDR3 runs from the conserved cysteine through the conserved F or W.

TRBV4-1	16	TRBJ2-5	CASSQGRGLAGETQYF
TRBV20-1	15	TRBJ1-5	CSASRSIMSNQPQHF
TRBV20-1	15	TRBJ2-1	CSARSAGGRYNEQFF
TRBV29-1	12	TRBJ1-4	CSVPGNNEKLFF
TRBV6-5	14	TRBJ2-1	CASSIGTKRNEQFF
TRBV7-9	15	TRBJ2-7	CASSPVLGGGHEQYF
TRBV6-2/TRBV6-3	11	TRBJ1-1	CASSQGAEAFF
TRBV20-1	11	TRBJ1-4	CSARHNEKLFF
TRBV7-9	13	TRBJ2-7	CATSSGAYYEQYF
TRBV29-1	14	TRBJ2-1	CSTSTGTGYNEQFF
TRBV29-1	15	TRBJ2-3	CSVELRTGYVDTQYF
TRBV29-1	13	TRBJ1-2	CSVAGVGSYGYTF
TRBV7-2	14	TRBJ2-5	CASGLTGGGETQYF
TRBV20-1	12	TRBJ2-5	CSATYRQETQYF
TRBV6-5	15	TRBJ2-7	CASSYSRWGAYEQYF
TRBV28	19	TRBJ2-6	CASSFPTGRSSTGANVLTF
TRBV3-1	15	TRBJ1-2	CASSLRNGPNYGYTF
TRBV5-4	16	TRBJ2-7	CASSLVGTSGAHEQYF
TRBV10-3	15	TRBJ2-5	CAISESGGGNETQYF
TRBV29-1	15	TRBJ1-5	CSVVLGQGGNQPQHF
TRBV11-2	16	TRBJ2-2	CASSLKGARNTGELFF
TRBV21-1	15	TRBJ2-1	CASSPTGRVWDEQFF
TRBV3-1	13	TRBJ2-1	CASSQAANNEQFF
TRBV5-1	15	TRBJ2-7	CASSPRSGAAYEQYF